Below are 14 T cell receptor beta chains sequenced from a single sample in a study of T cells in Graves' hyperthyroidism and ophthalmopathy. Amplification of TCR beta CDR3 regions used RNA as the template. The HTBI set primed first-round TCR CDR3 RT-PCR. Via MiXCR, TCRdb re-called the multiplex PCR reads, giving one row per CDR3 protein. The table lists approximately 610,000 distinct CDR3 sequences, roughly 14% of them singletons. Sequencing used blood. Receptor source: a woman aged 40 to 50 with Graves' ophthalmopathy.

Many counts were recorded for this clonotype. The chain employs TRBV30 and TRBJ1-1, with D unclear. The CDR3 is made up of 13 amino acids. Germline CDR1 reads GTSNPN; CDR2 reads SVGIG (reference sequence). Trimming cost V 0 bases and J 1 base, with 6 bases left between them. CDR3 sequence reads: CAWSVLKNTEAFF. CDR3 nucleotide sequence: TGTGCCTGGAGTGTCCTGAAGAACACTGAAGCTTTCTTT.

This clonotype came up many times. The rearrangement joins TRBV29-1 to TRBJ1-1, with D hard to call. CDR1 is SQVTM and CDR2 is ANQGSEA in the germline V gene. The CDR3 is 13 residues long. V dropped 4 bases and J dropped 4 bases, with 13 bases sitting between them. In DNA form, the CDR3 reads TGCAGCGTTGTGGAACAACTGGTCACTGAAGCTTTCTTT. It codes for CSVVEQLVTEAFF.

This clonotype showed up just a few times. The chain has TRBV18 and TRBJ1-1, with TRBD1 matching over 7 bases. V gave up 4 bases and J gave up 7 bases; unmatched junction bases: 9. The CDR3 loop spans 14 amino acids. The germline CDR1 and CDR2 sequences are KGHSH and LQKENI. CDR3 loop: CASSLTLGQDEAFF. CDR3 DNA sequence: TGTGCCAGCTCACTGACCCTAGGACAGGATGAAGCTTTCTTT.

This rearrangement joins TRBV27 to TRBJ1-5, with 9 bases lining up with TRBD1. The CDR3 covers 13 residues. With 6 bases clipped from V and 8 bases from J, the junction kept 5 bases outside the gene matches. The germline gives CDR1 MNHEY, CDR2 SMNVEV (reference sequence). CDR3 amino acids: CASSPRTGEPQHF. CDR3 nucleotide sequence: TGTGCCAGCAGCCCGAGGACAGGGGAGCCCCAGCATTTT.

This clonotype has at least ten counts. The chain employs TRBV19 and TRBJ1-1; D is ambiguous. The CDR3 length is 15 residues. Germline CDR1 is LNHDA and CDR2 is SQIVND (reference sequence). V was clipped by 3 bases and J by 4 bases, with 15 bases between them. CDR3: CASSIRTSVGTEAFF. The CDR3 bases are TGTGCCAGTAGTATCAGGACGTCCGTGGGCACTGAAGCTTTCTTT.

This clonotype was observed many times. CDR3 in amino acids: CASSFRRGLASYEQYF. The CDR3, as DNA: TGTGCCAGCAGCTTTCGGCGAGGACTAGCGAGCTACGAGCAGTACTTC. This chain connects TRBV7-8 to TRBJ2-7; 9 bases line up with TRBD2. CDR1 is SGHVS and CDR2 is FQNEAQ in the germline V gene. The V segment lost 3 bases and the J segment 3 bases; nucleotides outside the gene matches: 9. The CDR3 loop spans 16 amino acids.

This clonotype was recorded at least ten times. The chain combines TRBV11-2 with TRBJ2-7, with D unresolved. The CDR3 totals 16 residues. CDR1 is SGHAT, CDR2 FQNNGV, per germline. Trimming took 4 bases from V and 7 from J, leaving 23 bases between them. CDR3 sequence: CASSSPSVGPAREQYF. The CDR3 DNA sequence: TGTGCCAGCAGCTCGCCGTCCGTCGGCCCCGCCAGGGAGCAGTACTTC.

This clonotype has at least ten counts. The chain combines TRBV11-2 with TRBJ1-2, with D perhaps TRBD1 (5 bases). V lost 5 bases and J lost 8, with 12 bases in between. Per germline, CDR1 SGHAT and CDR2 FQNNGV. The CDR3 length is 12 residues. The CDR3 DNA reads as TGTGCCAGCAGCCAGGGCACTGGAGGCTACACCTTC. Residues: CASSQGTGGYTF.

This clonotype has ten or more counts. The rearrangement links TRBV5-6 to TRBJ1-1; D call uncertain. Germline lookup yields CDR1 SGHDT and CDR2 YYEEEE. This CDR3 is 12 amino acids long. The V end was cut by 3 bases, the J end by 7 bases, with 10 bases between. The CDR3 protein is CASSWQRLEAFF. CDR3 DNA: TGTGCCAGCAGCTGGCAGCGACTTGAAGCTTTCTTT.

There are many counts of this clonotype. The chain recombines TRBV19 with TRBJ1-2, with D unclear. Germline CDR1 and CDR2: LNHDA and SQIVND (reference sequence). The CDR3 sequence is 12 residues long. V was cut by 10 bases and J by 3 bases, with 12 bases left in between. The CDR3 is CATRELYYGYTF. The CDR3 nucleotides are TGTGCCACTAGGGAATTATACTATGGCTACACCTTC. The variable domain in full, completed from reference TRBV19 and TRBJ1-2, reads DGGITQSPKYLFRKEGQNVTLSCEQNLNHDAMYWYRQDPGQGLRLIYYSQIVNDFQKGDIAEGYSVSREKKESFPLTVTSAQKNPTAFYLCATRELYYGYTFGSGTRLTVV.

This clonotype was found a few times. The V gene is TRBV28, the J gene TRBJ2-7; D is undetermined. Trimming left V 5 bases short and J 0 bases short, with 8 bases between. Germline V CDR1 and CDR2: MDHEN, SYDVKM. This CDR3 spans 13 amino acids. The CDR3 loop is CASSDFGSYEQYF. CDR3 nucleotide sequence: TGTGCCAGCAGTGACTTCGGCTCCTACGAGCAGTACTTC.

The CDR3 nucleotides read TGCAGTGCTAGAGTAGGGACAGGGGATCGGTATGGCTACACCTTC. Its translation: CSARVGTGDRYGYTF. The chain recombines TRBV20-1 with TRBJ1-2, with 10 bases that match TRBD1. CDR3 size: 15 residues. After removal of 1 base from V and 5 bases from J, the junction contained 7 bases not matched to a gene. CDR1 and CDR2 (germline): DFQATT, SNEGSKA (reference sequence).

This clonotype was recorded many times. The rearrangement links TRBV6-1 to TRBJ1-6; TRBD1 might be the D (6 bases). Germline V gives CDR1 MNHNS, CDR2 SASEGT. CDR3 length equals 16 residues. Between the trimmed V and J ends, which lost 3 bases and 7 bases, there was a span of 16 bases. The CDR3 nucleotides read TGTGCCAGCAGTGACGGACAGACCGTTCAGAATTCACCCCTCCACTTT. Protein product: CASSDGQTVQNSPLHF.

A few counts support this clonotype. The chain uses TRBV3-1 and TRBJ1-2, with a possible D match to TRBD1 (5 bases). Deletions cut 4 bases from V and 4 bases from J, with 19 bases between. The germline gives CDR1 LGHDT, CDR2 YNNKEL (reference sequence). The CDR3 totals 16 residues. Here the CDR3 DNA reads TGTGCCAGCAGCCCTTGGGGGGAAGCAGAGGGCTATGGCTACACCTTC. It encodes CASSPWGEAEGYGYTF.